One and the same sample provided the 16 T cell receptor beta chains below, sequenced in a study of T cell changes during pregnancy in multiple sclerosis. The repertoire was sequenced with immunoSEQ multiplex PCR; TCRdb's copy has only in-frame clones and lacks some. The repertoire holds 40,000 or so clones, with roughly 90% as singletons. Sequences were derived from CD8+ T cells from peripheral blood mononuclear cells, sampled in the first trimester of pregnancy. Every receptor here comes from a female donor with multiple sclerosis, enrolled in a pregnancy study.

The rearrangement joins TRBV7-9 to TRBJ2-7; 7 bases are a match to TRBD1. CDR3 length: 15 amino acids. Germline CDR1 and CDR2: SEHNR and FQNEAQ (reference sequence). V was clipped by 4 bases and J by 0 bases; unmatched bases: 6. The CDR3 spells CASSSGQANSYEQYF. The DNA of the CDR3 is TGTGCCAGCAGCTCCGGACAGGCGAACTCCTACGAGCAGTACTTC.

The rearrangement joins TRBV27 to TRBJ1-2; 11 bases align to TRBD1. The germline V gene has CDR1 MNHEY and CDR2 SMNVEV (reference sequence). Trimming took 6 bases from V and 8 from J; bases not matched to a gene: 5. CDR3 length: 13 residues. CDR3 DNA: TGTGCCAGCAGACGCGGACAGGGGGCGGGCTACACCTTC. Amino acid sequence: CASRRGQGAGYTF.

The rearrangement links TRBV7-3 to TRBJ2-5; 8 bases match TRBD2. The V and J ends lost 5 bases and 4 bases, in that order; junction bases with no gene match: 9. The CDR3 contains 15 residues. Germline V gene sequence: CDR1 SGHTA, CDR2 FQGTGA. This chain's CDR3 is CASSPSGGGRETQYF. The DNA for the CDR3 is TGTGCCAGCAGCCCAAGCGGGGGAGGTCGAGAGACCCAGTACTTC.

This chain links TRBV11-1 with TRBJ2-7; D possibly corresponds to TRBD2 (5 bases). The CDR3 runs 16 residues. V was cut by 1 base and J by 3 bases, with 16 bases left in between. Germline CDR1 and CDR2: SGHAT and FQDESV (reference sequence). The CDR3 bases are TGTGCCAGCAGCTTAGTATCGGGGAGTGGCTACTACGAGCAGTACTTC. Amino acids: CASSLVSGSGYYEQYF.

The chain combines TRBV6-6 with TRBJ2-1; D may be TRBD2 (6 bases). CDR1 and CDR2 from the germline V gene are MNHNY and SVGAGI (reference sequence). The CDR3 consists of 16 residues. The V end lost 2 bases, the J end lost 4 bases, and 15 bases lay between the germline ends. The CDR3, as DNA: TGTGCCAGCAGTTACCCAGGTACGCGGGGATACAATGAGCAGTTCTTC. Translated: CASSYPGTRGYNEQFF.

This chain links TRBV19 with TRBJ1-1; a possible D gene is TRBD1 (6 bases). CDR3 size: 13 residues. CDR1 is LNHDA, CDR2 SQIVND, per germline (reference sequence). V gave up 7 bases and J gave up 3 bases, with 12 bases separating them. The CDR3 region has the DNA TGTGCCAGTATTGGGGACACCTACACTGAAGCTTTCTTT. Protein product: CASIGDTYTEAFF. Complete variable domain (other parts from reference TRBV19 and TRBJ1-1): DGGITQSPKYLFRKEGQNVTLSCEQNLNHDAMYWYRQDPGQGLRLIYYSQIVNDFQKGDIAEGYSVSREKKESFPLTVTSAQKNPTAFYLCASIGDTYTEAFFGQGTRLTVV.

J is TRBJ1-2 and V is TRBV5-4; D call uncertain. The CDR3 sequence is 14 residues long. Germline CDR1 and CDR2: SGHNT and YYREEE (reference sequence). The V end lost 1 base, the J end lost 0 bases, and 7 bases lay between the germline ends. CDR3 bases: TGTGCCAGCAGCTTGACGGGAACTAACTATGGCTACACCTTC. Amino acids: CASSLTGTNYGYTF.

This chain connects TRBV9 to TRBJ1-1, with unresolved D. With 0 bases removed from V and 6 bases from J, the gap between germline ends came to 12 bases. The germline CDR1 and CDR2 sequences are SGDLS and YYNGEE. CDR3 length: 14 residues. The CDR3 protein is CASSVGSGIPEAFF. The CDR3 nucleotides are TGTGCCAGCAGCGTAGGATCGGGGATCCCTGAAGCTTTCTTT. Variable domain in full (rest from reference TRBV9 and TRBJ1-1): DSGVTQTPKHLITATGQRVTLRCSPRSGDLSVYWYQQSLDQGLQFLIQYYNGEERAKGNILERFSAQQFPDLHSELNLSSLELGDSALYFCASSVGSGIPEAFFGQGTRLTVV.

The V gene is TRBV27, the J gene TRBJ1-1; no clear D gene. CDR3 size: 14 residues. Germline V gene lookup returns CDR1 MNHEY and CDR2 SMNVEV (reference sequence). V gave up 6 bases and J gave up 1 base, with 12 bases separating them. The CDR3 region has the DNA TGTGCCAGCAGCCCCCAGGCGGGGAACACTGAAGCTTTCTTT. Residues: CASSPQAGNTEAFF.

CDR3 residues: CASHPGEGNTIYF. CDR3 bases: TGTGCCAGCCATCCGGGTGAGGGAAACACCATATATTTT. The gene calls are TRBV2 and TRBJ1-3, with D uncertain. V lost 8 bases and J lost 4, with 12 bases in between. The CDR3 sequence is 13 residues long. CDR1 is SNHLY, CDR2 FYNNEI, per germline.

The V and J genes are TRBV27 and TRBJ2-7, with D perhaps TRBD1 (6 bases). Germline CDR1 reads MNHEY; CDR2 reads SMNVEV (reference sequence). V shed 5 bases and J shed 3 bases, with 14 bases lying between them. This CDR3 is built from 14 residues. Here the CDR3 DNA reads TGTGCCAGCAGTCCCAAGGGGGTTCACTACGAGCAGTACTTC. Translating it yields CASSPKGVHYEQYF.

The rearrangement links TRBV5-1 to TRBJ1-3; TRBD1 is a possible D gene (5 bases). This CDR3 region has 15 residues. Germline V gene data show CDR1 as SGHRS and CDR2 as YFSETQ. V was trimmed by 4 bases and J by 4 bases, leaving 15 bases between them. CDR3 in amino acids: CASSHPRESGNTIYF. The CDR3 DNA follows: TGCGCCAGCAGCCACCCCAGGGAAAGCGGAAACACCATATATTTT.

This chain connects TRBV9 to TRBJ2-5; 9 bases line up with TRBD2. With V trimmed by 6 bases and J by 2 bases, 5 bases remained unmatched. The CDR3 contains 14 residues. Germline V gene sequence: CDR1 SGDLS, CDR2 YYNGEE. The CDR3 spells CASNGGGEQETQYF. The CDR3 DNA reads TGTGCCAGCAACGGCGGGGGGGAACAAGAGACCCAGTACTTC.

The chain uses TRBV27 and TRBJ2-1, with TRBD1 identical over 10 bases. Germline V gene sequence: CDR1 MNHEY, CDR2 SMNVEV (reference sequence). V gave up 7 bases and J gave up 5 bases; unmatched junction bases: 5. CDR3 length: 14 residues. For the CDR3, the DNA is TGTGCCAGCAAACGACAGGGGGCGAACAATGAGCAGTTCTTC. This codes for CASKRQGANNEQFF.

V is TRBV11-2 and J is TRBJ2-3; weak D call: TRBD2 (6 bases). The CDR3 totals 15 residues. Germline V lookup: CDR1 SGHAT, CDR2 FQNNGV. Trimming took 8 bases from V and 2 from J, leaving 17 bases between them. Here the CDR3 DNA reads TGTGCCAGCGAACCCTCGCGGGGACCCACAGATACGCAGTATTTT. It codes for CASEPSRGPTDTQYF.

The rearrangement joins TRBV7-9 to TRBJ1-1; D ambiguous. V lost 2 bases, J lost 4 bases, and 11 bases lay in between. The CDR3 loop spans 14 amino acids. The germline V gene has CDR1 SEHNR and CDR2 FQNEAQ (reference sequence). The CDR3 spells CASSLWEGSTEAFF. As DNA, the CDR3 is TGTGCCAGCAGCTTATGGGAGGGCTCCACTGAAGCTTTCTTT.